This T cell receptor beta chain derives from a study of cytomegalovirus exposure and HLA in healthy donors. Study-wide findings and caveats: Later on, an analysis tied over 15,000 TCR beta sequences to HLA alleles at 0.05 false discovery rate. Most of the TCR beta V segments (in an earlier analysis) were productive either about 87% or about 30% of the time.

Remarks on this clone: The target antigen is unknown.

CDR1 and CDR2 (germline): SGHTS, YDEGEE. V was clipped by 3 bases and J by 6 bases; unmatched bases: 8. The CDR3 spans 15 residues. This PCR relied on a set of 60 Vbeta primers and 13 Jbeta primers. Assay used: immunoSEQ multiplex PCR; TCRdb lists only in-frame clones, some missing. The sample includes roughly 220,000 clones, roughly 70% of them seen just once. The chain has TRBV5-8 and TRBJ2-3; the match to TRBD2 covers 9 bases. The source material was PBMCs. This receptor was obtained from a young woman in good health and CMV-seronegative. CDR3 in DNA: TGTGCCAGCAGCTGGTTAGCGGGAGTGGGGGATACGCAGTATTTT. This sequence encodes CASSWLAGVGDTQYF.